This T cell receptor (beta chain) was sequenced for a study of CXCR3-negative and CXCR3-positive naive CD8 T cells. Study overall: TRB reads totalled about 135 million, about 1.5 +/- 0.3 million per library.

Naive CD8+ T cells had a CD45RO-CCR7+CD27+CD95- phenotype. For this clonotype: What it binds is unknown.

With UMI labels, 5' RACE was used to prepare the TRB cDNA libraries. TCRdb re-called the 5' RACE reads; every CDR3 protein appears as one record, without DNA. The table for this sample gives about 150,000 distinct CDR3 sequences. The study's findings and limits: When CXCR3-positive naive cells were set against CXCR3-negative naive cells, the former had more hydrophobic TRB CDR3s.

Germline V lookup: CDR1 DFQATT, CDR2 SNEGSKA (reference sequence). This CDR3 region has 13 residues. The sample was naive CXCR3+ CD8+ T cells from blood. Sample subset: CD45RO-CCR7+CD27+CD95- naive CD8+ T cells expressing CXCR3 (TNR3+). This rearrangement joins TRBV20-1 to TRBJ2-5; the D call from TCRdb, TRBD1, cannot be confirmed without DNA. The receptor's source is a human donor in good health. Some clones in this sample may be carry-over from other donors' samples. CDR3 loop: CSARTGSSETQYF.